Presented here are 30 T cell receptor beta chains from one specimen sequenced in a study of CD8 T cells in ankylosing spondylitis. Study-wide results and limits: A motif in TCR beta, a set of 8 or 9 highly homologous variants, appeared characteristic of ankylosing spondylitis blood.

These receptors have no known antigen. Each CDR3 protein is one row after TCRdb ran MiXCR on the 5' RACE reads. Here the sample spans 350,000 to 550,000 distinct CDR3 sequences, more than 25% being singletons. The sample comprised blood, either unsorted or a sorted T cell fraction (not recorded which). The receptors originated from a male donor with ankylosing spondylitis.

This clonotype was picked up a small number of times. The genes are TRBV20-1 and TRBJ2-3; TRBD1 is a possible D gene (6 bases). Trimming took off 5 bases at V and 3 bases at J, with 15 bases between the two ends. Germline CDR1 is DFQATT and CDR2 is SNEGSKA (reference sequence). This CDR3 has 14 amino acids. The CDR3 bases are TGCAGTGCTCAAGACATTGGGACAACAGATACGCAGTATTTT. Translation gives CSAQDIGTTDTQYF.

This clonotype was seen only a few times. This sequence joins TRBV20-1 and TRBJ2-2; TRBD2 might be the D (6 bases). The germline CDR1 and CDR2 sequences are DFQATT and SNEGSKA (reference sequence). V was shortened by 0 bases and J by 1 base, with 18 bases between the two germline ends. The CDR3 has 18 residues. The CDR3 here is CSARDPASAPVNTGELFF. In DNA form, the CDR3 reads TGCAGTGCTAGAGATCCCGCTAGCGCGCCTGTGAACACCGGGGAGCTGTTTTTT.

This clonotype has just a few counts. The rearrangement joins TRBV18 to TRBJ1-1; tentatively, D is TRBD1 (5 bases). This CDR3 is built from 14 residues. The V end was cut by 1 base, the J end by 9 bases, with 15 bases between. CDR1 KGHSH and CDR2 LQKENI come from the germline V gene. CDR3: CASSPRGAGEKAFF. Here the CDR3 DNA reads TGTGCCAGCTCACCACGTGGGGCGGGGGAAAAAGCTTTCTTT.

This clonotype came up a few times. J is TRBJ2-3 and V is TRBV6-1, with TRBD2 identical over 8 bases. The V gene end was trimmed by 5 bases and the J gene end by 2 bases; junction bases not matched to a gene: 12. This CDR3 is 17 amino acids long. Germline V gene sequence: CDR1 MNHNS, CDR2 SASEGT. The CDR3 sequence: CASSRTDSGGTTDTQYF. Here the CDR3 DNA reads TGTGCCAGCAGTCGAACGGACAGCGGGGGTACCACAGATACGCAGTATTTT.

The V call is TRBV20-1, the J call TRBJ2-3; D may match TRBD1 or TRBD2 (6 bases each). Trimming stripped 6 bases from V and 2 bases from J, with 18 bases between. This CDR3 region has 15 residues. Germline CDR1 is DFQATT and CDR2 is SNEGSKA (reference sequence). The CDR3 nucleotides read TGCAGTGCCCTAAGGGGGGACTCCTTCACAGATACGCAGTATTTT. It translates to CSALRGDSFTDTQYF.

The table lists this clonotype with a few counts. CDR3 in DNA: TGCAGCGTCAACAGGCTTGGCAGGGATGGTGAAGCTTTCTTT. Encoded protein: CSVNRLGRDGEAFF. The chain couples TRBV29-1 to TRBJ1-1; D perhaps matches TRBD1 (5 bases). Germline-derived CDR1 and CDR2 are SQVTM and ANQGSEA. CDR3 length: 14 amino acids. V lost 6 bases to trimming and J lost 7 bases, with 21 bases between them.

The chain carries TRBV27 and TRBJ2-1; 8 nucleotides line up with TRBD2. Per germline, CDR1 MNHEY and CDR2 SMNVEV (reference sequence). CDR3 size: 16 residues. V trimming: 6 bases; J trimming: 0 bases; junction bases outside the gene matches: 7. The CDR3 nucleotides read TGTGCCAGCAGCACAATAGCGGGAATCTCCTACAATGAGCAGTTCTTC. Its protein is CASSTIAGISYNEQFF.

This clonotype was seen more than once but under ten times. The CDR3 nucleotides are TGCAGTGCTAGAGTCCCGTCGAGCGGAACTAGACAGTTCTTC. Amino acids: CSARVPSSGTRQFF. The chain employs TRBV20-1 and TRBJ2-1; D might be TRBD2 (5 bases). The CDR3 consists of 14 residues. With 1 base removed from V and 13 bases from J, the gap between germline ends came to 20 bases. Looked up from germline, CDR1 is DFQATT and CDR2 is SNEGSKA (reference sequence).

This clonotype was detected a few times. The gene calls are TRBV12-5 and TRBJ1-1, with D possibly TRBD1 on 6 matching bases. V was cut by 2 bases and J by 4 bases, with 20 bases left in between. Germline CDR1 LGHNT, CDR2 FRNRAP. This CDR3 comprises 17 residues. CDR3 bases: TGTGCTAGTGGTTTGCCCCCGGTCGGAGGGGGGGGCACTGAAGCTTTCTTT. Translated, it gives CASGLPPVGGGGTEAFF.

This rearrangement joins TRBV12-3 or TRBV12-4 to TRBJ1-1, with 8 positions matching TRBD1. The CDR3 has 13 residues. V was pared by 7 bases and J by 7 bases, with 8 bases of the junction left unmatched. CDR3 amino acids: CASTRTGTNEAFF. The CDR3 DNA reads TGTGCCAGCACACGGACAGGGACTAATGAAGCTTTCTTT.

This clonotype has only a few counts. The CDR3 bases are TGTGCCAGCAGCCCTTCGGGGACAGGGGGAAAAAGTAGCAATCAGCCCCAGCATTTT. This gives the protein CASSPSGTGGKSSNQPQHF. V gene TRBV14 combines with J gene TRBJ1-5, with 11 positions matching TRBD1. The CDR3 extends over 19 amino acids. Germline values: CDR1 SGHDN, CDR2 FVKESK. After removal of 4 bases from V and 0 bases from J, the junction contained 11 bases not matched to a gene.

The chain combines TRBV21-1 with TRBJ1-3. TRBV21-1 is reported as a pseudogene. The CDR3 runs 18 residues. The CDR3 nucleotides read TGTGCCAGCAGCAAAGCGCCCGACGGACAGAGCCCTGGAAACACCATATATTTT. As protein: CASSKAPDGQSPGNTIYF.

This chain connects TRBV7-9 to TRBJ2-1, with D possibly TRBD1 on 6 matching bases. The CDR3 contains 14 residues. V was trimmed by 3 bases and J by 5 bases, leaving 11 bases between them. The germline V gene has CDR1 SEHNR and CDR2 FQNEAQ (reference sequence). CDR3 protein: CASSFRTVNNEQFF. The DNA for the CDR3 is TGTGCCAGCAGCTTCCGGACAGTCAACAATGAGCAGTTCTTC.

V is TRBV2 and J is TRBJ2-5; TRBD1 is a possible D gene (6 bases). The V end lost 6 bases, the J end lost 5 bases, and 16 bases lay between the germline ends. This CDR3 comprises 14 residues. The germline V gene has CDR1 SNHLY and CDR2 FYNNEI. CDR3 sequence: CASSPWTVQETQYF. The CDR3 coding sequence is TGTGCCAGCAGCCCCTGGACAGTTCAGGAGACCCAGTACTTC.

The chain couples TRBV19 to TRBJ2-1; the match to TRBD2 covers 7 bases. The CDR3 totals 14 residues. V shed 4 bases, J shed 6 bases, and the junction held 6 bases outside the gene matches. CDR1 and CDR2 from the germline V gene are LNHDA and SQIVND (reference sequence). CDR3: CASSRRELGNEQFF. The CDR3 DNA is TGTGCCAGTAGTAGGCGGGAGCTGGGCAATGAGCAGTTCTTC.

This chain links TRBV5-1 with TRBJ2-1, with 8 bases aligning to TRBD2. Per germline, CDR1 SGHRS and CDR2 YFSETQ. The ends lost 4 bases at V and 3 bases at J; junction bases unmatched: 9. The CDR3 is 16 amino acids. In DNA form, the CDR3 reads TGCGCCAGCAGCCCCTCCCTAGCGGGCTTCTACAATGAGCAGTTCTTC. This translates into CASSPSLAGFYNEQFF.

In this sample, this clonotype turned up once. The chain uses TRBV11-2 and TRBJ2-2, with 11 bases matching TRBD2. Germline assignment: CDR1 SGHAT and CDR2 FQNNGV. There are 16 residues in the CDR3. V lost 2 bases and J lost 5; bases outside the gene matches: 4. The CDR3 sequence: CASSLPSGRWTGELFF. CDR3 coding DNA: TGTGCCAGCAGCTTACCTAGCGGGAGGTGGACCGGGGAGCTGTTTTTT. The variable domain in full, completed from reference TRBV11-2 and TRBJ2-2, reads EAGVAQSPRYKIIEKRQSVAFWCNPISGHATLYWYQQILGQGPKLLIQFQNNGVVDDSQLPKDRFSAERLKGVDSTLKIQPAKLEDSAVYLCASSLPSGRWTGELFFGEGSRLTVL.

This clonotype was seen more than once but under ten times. The chain carries TRBV28 and TRBJ2-6; 8 bases agree with TRBD1. The V gene's germline CDR1 is MDHEN and CDR2 SYDVKM. This CDR3 is 18 amino acids long. Losses at the gene ends were 1 base for V and 2 bases for J; bases not matched to a gene: 7. CDR3 bases: TGTGCCAGCAGTTTATATGCTGGACAGGGTGCTGGGGCCAACGTCCTGACTTTC. Residues: CASSLYAGQGAGANVLTF.

This clonotype turned up a few times. V is TRBV12-3 or TRBV12-4 and J is TRBJ1-2; the D gene is possibly TRBD1 (5 bases). This CDR3 region has 13 residues. V was pared by 3 bases and J by 6 bases, with 11 bases between. CDR3 residues: CASSLGSQDGYTF. The DNA of the CDR3 is TGTGCCAGCAGTTTGGGGTCACAGGATGGCTACACCTTC.

Only a few counts were recorded for this clonotype. The rearrangement links TRBV7-2 to TRBJ2-3; 7 nucleotides align to TRBD2. Germline CDR1 SGHTA, CDR2 FQGNSA. The CDR3 is 16 amino acids. Unmatched junction bases numbered 18, after V lost 6 bases and J lost 9 bases. The CDR3: CASRVGSGLVEGTQYF. In DNA form, the CDR3 reads TGTGCCAGCAGGGTCGGCTCTGGACTAGTGGAGGGGACGCAGTATTTT.

For this clonotype: One end of the junction is discordant with germline, which a read error may explain. The CDR3 nucleotides are TGTACCAGCAGTTTAGTTGGCACAGGGGCTAGCAATCAGCCCCAGCATTTT. This encodes CTSSLVGTGASNQPQHF. The gene calls are TRBV12-3 or TRBV12-4 and TRBJ1-5; TRBD1 matches 7 bases. This CDR3 spans 17 amino acids.

In nucleotides, the CDR3 is TGTGCCAGCAGTTTCCACGGACAGAACACTGAAGCTTTCTTT. Residues: CASSFHGQNTEAFF. This chain connects TRBV27 to TRBJ1-1; D is perhaps TRBD1 (5 bases). V was pared by 3 bases and J by 1 base, with 9 bases between. This CDR3 has 14 residues. The germline V gene encodes CDR1 MNHEY and CDR2 SMNVEV (reference sequence).

This clonotype was observed a handful of times. The CDR3 is CAISKEVSGANVLTF. CDR3 nucleotide sequence: TGTGCCATCAGTAAAGAGGTATCTGGGGCCAACGTCCTGACTTTC. The chain uses TRBV10-3 and TRBJ2-6; D is uncertain. V was shortened by 5 bases and J by 1 base, with 9 bases between the two germline ends. CDR1 and CDR2 (germline): ENHRY, SYGVKD. The CDR3 has 15 amino acids.

This clonotype has a single count. The chain has TRBV25-1 and TRBJ1-3; no clear D. Trimming took 7 bases from V and 0 from J, leaving 7 bases between them. Germline V CDR1 and CDR2: MGHDK, SYGVNS. CDR3 length equals 13 residues. The CDR3: CASMPDSGNTIYF. The CDR3 bases are TGTGCCAGCATGCCAGACTCTGGAAACACCATATATTTT. Drawing the rest from reference TRBV25-1 and TRBJ1-3, the complete variable domain is EADIYQTPRYLVIGTGKKITLECSQTMGHDKMYWYQQDPGMELHLIHYSYGVNSTEKGDLSSESTVSRIRTEHFPLTLESARPSHTSQYLCASMPDSGNTIYFGEGSWLTVV.

The chain couples TRBV28 to TRBJ1-1, with D uncertain. The CDR3 is 11 residues long. Trimming removed 4 bases from V and 4 bases from J, with 4 bases in between. Germline V gene data show CDR1 as MDHEN and CDR2 as SYDVKM. DNA for the CDR3: TGTGCCAGCAGTTCCACCACTGAAGCTTTCTTT. Protein: CASSSTTEAFF.

The chain recombines TRBV14 with TRBJ1-6; tentatively, D is TRBD1 (5 bases). V gave up 5 bases and J gave up 10 bases, with 18 bases separating them. CDR1 is SGHDN, CDR2 FVKESK, per germline. The CDR3 runs to 15 residues. CDR3 in DNA: TGTGCCAGCAGCTCAGGGAGGAACTTTGGCTCACCCCTCCACTTT. It encodes CASSSGRNFGSPLHF.

The CDR3 DNA reads TGCGCCAGCAGCTTGACCGGGACAGGGGACGAGCAGTACGTC. Translation gives CASSLTGTGDEQYV. The chain has TRBV5-1 and TRBJ2-7, with TRBD1 matching 10 bases. Germline V gives CDR1 SGHRS, CDR2 YFSETQ. The CDR3 spans 14 residues. Trimming cost V 1 base and J 5 bases; bases outside gene matches: 3.

The J gene is TRBJ1-2, the V gene TRBV2, with a weak D call TRBD1 (5 bases). V was shortened by 9 bases and J by 8 bases, with 16 bases between the two germline ends. This CDR3 has 12 residues. Germline CDR1 is SNHLY and CDR2 is FYNNEI. As DNA, the CDR3 is TGTGCCAGTCGACTCGGGGGTCGAGGCTACACCTTC. As protein: CASRLGGRGYTF.

The J gene is TRBJ1-5, the V gene TRBV19; D gene uncertain. Germline V CDR1 and CDR2: LNHDA, SQIVND (reference sequence). With 6 bases removed from V and 5 bases from J, the gap between germline ends came to 11 bases. The CDR3 covers 13 residues. The CDR3 here is CASRASWDQPQHF. The CDR3 bases are TGTGCCAGTAGGGCGAGTTGGGATCAGCCCCAGCATTTT.

The V and J genes are TRBV7-2 and TRBJ2-3; 11 nucleotides align to TRBD2. The V segment lost 1 base and the J segment 6 bases; nucleotides outside the gene matches: 9. Germline loops: CDR1 SGHTA, CDR2 FQGNSA. The CDR3 sequence is 17 residues long. DNA of the CDR3: TGTGCCAGCAGCTTAGGGTTTTTAGCGGGAGGGAGGGATACGCAGTATTTT. It is translated as CASSLGFLAGGRDTQYF.